The present TCR beta chain was sequenced within a study of T-cell memory formation after mild COVID-19. TCRdb re-analysed the 5' RACE reads in MiXCR, keeping a single row per CDR3 protein. The sample records approximately 250,000 distinct CDR3 sequences, about 17% being singletons. V lost 2 bases, J lost 2 bases, and 7 bases lay in between. This CDR3 is 14 amino acids long. Germline V gives CDR1 MDHEN, CDR2 SYDVKM. Sequencing was carried out using PBMCs or a T cell subset sorted from them (not recorded which). This TCR derives from a man aged 18 to 30 who had mild COVID-19 (a few samples of this study predate the infection). Cell type and time point are not known. This chain links TRBV28 with TRBJ1-5, with D unclear. The CDR3: CASSLQARNQPQHF. The CDR3 bases are TGTGCCAGCAGTTTACAGGCTCGCAATCAGCCCCAGCATTTT. The full variable domain, in which reference TRBV28 and TRBJ1-5 provide the parts outside the CDR3, is DVKVTQSSRYLVKRTGEKVFLECVQDMDHENMFWYRQDPGLGLRLIYFSYDVKMKEKGDIPEGYSVSREKKERFSLILESASTNQTSMYLCASSLQARNQPQHFGDGTRLSIL.